One TCR beta chain is described in this entry. This sample is drawn from a study of technical replicates of blood from several donors. Method: immunoSEQ multiplex PCR; TCRdb's copy keeps in-frame clones and lacks some. Altogether 50,000 to 70,000 clones are present, 86% being singletons, with the ten largest covering approximately 5.4%. CDR3 size: 17 residues. Trimming took 4 bases from V and 1 from J, leaving 19 bases between them. Germline V gives CDR1 SGHTA, CDR2 FQGNSA. The chain is built from TRBV7-2 and TRBJ1-1; D is unresolved. This receptor was identified in a human donor in good health. Some clones in this sample may be carry-over from other donors' samples. Sequencing input: PBMCs. The CDR3 protein is CASSYPRHQMGNTEAFF. The CDR3 DNA is TGTGCCAGCAGCTACCCGCGGCACCAGATGGGGAACACTGAAGCTTTCTTT.